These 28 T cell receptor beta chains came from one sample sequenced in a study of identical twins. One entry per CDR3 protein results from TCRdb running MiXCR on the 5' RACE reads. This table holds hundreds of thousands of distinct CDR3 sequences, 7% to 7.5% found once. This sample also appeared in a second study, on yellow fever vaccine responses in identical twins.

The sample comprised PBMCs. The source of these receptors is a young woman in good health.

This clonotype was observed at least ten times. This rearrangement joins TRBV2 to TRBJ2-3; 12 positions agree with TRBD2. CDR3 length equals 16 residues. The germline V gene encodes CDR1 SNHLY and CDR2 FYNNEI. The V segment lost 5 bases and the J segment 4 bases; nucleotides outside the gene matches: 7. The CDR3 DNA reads TGTGCCAGCAGTCCTAGCGGGAGGGCCTTGGCAGATACGCAGTATTTT. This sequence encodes CASSPSGRALADTQYF.

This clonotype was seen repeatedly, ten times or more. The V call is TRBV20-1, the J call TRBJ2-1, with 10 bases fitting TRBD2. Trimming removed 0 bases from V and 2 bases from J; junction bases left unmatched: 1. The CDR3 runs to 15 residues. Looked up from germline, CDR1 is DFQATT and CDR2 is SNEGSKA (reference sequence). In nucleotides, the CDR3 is TGCAGTGCTAGAGAAAGCGGGAGGGCCTACAATGAGCAGTTCTTC. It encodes CSARESGRAYNEQFF.

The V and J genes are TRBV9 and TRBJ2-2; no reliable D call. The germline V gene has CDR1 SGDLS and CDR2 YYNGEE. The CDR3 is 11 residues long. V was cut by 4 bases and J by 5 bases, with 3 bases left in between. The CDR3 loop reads CASSKTGELFF. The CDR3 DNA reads TGTGCCAGCAGCAAAACCGGGGAGCTGTTTTTT.

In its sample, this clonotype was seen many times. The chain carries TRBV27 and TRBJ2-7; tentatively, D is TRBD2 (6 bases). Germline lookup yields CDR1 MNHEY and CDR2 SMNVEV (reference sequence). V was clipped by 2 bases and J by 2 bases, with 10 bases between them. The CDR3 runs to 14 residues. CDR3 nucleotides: TGTGCCAGCAGTTTAACGGGGGTGGCCTACGAGCAGTACTTC. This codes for CASSLTGVAYEQYF.

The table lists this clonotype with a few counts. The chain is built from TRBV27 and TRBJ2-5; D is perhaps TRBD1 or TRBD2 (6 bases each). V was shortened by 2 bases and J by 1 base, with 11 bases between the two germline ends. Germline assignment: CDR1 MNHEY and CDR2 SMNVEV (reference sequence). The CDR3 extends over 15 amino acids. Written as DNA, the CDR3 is TGTGCCAGCAGTTTACAGGAGGGGGGCCAAGAGACCCAGTACTTC. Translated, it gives CASSLQEGGQETQYF.

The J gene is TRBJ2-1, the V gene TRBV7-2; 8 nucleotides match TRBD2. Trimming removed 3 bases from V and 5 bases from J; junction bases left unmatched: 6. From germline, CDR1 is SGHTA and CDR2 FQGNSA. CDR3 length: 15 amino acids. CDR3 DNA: TGTGCCAGCAGCTTCTCTAGCGGGCCGAACAATGAGCAGTTCTTC. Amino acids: CASSFSSGPNNEQFF.

The CDR3 DNA is TGTGCCAGCAGCCAAGAGTGGGGCGGGAGCCGGTTCTACAATGAGCAGTTCTTC. Protein: CASSQEWGGSRFYNEQFF. J is TRBJ2-1 and V is TRBV3-1; 7 bases line up with TRBD2. This CDR3 comprises 18 residues. CDR1 and CDR2 (germline): LGHDT, YNNKEL (reference sequence). The junction had 11 bases not matched to a gene; V was cut back by 0 bases and J by 3 bases.

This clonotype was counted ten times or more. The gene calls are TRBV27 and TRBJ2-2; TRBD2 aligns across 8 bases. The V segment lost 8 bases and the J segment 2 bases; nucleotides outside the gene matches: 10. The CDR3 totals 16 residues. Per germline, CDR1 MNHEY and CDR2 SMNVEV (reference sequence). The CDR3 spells CASRGVSGSNTGELFF. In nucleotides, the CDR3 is TGTGCCAGCCGGGGCGTAAGCGGGAGTAACACCGGGGAGCTGTTTTTT.

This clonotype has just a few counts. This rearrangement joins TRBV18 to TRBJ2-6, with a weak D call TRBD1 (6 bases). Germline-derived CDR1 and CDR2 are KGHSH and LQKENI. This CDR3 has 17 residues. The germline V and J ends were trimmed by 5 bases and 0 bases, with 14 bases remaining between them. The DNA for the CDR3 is TGTGCCAGCTCAGGACCGGGACAAAGCTCTGGGGCCAACGTCCTGACTTTC. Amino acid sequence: CASSGPGQSSGANVLTF.

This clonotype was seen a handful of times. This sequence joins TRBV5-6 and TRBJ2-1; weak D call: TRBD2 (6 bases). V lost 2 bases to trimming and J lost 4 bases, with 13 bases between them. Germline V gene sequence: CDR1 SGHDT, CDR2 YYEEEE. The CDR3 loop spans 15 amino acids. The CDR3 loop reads CASSLWLARYNEQFF. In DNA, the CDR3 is TGTGCCAGCAGCTTATGGCTAGCGAGATACAATGAGCAGTTCTTC.

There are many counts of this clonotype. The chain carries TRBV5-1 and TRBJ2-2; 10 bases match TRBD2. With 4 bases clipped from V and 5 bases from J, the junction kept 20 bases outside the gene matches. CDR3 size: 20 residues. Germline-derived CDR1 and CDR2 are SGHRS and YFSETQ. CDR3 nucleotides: TGCGCCAGCAGCCGGCGTGGGACTAGCGAAGGGGGTATAAGTACCGGGGAGCTGTTTTTT. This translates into CASSRRGTSEGGISTGELFF.

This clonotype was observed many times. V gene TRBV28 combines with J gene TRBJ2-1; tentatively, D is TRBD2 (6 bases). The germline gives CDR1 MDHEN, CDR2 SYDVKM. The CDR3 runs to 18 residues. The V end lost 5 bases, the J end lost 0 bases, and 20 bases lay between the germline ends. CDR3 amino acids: CASSPPGLFKDSYNEQFF. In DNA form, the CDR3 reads TGTGCCAGCAGTCCTCCGGGACTTTTCAAAGACTCCTACAATGAGCAGTTCTTC.

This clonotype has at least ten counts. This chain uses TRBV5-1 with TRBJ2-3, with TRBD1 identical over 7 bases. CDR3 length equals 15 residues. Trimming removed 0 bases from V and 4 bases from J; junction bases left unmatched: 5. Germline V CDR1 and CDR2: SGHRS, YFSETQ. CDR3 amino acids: CASSLEGQTPDTQYF. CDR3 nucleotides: TGCGCCAGCAGCTTGGAGGGACAGACTCCAGATACGCAGTATTTT.

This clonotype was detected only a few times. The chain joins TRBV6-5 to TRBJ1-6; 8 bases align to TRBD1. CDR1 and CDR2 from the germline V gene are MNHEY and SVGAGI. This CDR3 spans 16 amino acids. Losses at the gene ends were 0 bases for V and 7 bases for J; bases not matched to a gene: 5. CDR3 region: CASSYSTGGTNSPLHF. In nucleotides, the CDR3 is TGTGCCAGCAGTTACTCCACAGGGGGAACAAATTCACCCCTCCACTTT.

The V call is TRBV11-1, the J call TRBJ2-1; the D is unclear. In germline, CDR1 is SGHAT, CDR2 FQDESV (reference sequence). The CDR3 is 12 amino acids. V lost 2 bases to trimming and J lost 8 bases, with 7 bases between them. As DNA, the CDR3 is TGTGCCAGCAGCTTATACGGGCATGAGCAGTTCTTC. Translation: CASSLYGHEQFF.

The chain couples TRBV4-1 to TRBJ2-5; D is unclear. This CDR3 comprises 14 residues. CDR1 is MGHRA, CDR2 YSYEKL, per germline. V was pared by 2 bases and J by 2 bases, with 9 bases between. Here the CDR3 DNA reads TGCGCCAGCAGCCAACGAGTCCGGCAAGAGACCCAGTACTTC. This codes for CASSQRVRQETQYF.

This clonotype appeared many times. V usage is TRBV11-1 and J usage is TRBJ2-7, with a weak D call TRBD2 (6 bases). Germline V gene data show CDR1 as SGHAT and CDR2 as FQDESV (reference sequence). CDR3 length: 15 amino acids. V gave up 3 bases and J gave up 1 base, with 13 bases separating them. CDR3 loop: CASSFTGESSYEQYF. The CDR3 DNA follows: TGTGCCAGCAGCTTTACGGGAGAGTCATCCTACGAGCAGTACTTC.

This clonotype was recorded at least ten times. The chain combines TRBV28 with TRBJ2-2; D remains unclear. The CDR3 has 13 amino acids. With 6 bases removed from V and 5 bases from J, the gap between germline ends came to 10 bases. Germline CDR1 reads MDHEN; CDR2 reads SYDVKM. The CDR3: CASRPVLTGELFF. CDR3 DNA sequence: TGTGCCAGCAGACCCGTCCTAACCGGGGAGCTGTTTTTT.

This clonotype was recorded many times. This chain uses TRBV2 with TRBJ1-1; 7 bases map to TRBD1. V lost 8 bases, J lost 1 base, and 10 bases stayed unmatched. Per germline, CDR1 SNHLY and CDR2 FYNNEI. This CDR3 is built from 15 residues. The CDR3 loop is CASRSQGGRNTEAFF. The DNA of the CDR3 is TGTGCCAGCCGGAGTCAGGGGGGCAGGAACACTGAAGCTTTCTTT.

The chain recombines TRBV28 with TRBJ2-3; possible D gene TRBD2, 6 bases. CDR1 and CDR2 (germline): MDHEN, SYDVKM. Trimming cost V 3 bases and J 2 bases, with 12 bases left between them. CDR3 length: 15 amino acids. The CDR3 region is CASSLQAGPTDTQYF. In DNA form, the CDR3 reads TGTGCCAGCAGTTTGCAAGCGGGCCCCACAGATACGCAGTATTTT.

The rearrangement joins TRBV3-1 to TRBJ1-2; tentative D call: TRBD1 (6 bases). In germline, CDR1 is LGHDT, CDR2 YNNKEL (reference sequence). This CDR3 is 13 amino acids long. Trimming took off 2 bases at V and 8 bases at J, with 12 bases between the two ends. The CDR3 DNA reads TGTGCCAGCAGCCAATCCGAAGGGGGAGGCTACACCTTC. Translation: CASSQSEGGGYTF.

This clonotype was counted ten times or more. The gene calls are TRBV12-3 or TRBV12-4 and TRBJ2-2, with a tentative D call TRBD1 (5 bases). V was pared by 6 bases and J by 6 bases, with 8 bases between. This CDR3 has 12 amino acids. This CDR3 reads CASSWTSGELFF. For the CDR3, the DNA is TGTGCCAGCAGCTGGACATCCGGGGAGCTGTTTTTT.

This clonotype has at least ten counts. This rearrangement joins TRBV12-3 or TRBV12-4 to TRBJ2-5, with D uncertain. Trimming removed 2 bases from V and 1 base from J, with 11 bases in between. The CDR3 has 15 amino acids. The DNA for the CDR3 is TGTGCCAGCAGTTTAATTGCCGGGCCCCAAGAGACCCAGTACTTC. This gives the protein CASSLIAGPQETQYF.

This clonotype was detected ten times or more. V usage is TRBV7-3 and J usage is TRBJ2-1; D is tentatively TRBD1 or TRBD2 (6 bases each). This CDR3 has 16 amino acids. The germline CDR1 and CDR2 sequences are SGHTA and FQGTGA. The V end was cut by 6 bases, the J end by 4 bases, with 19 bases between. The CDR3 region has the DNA TGTGCCAGCAGAGGGGGGAGAGTAGGGGGATACAATGAGCAGTTCTTC. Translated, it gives CASRGGRVGGYNEQFF.

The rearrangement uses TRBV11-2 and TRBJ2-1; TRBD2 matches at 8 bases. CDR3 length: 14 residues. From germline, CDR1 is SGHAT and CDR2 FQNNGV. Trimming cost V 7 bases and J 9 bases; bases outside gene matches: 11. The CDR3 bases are TGTGCCAGCACAGCCGGGGGGGCCTACGGTGAGCAGTTCTTC. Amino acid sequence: CASTAGGAYGEQFF.

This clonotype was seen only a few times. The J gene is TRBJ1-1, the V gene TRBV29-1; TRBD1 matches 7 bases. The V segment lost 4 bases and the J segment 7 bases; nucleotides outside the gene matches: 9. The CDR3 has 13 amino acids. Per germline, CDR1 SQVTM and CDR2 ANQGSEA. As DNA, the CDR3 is TGCAGCGTTGCGACCCAGGGGGGTGGTGAAGCTTTCTTT. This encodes CSVATQGGGEAFF.

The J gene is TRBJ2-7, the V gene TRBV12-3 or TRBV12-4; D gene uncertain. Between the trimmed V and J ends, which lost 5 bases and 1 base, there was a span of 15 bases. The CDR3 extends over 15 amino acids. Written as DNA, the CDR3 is TGTGCCAGCAGTCAACAAAACGGTCTGTCCTACGAGCAGTACTTC. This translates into CASSQQNGLSYEQYF.

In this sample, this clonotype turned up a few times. In DNA, the CDR3 is TGCAGTGCTAGAGTCCCGGGGATGAGCACAGATACGCAGTATTTT. Encoded protein: CSARVPGMSTDTQYF. The chain uses TRBV20-1 and TRBJ2-3; D is possibly TRBD2 (5 bases). The V and J ends lost 1 base and 0 bases respectively, with 11 bases between them. Germline CDR1 DFQATT, CDR2 SNEGSKA (reference sequence). This CDR3 has 15 amino acids.